A selection of T cell receptor beta chains follows, all from one sample in a study of CD8 T cells in Susac syndrome. TCRdb recomputed calls from the immunoSEQ multiplex PCR reads with MiXCR, one row per CDR3 protein. The sample carries 250,000 to 300,000 distinct CDR3 sequences, over 75% recorded once. Material: CD8+ T cells from PBMCs. These receptors were taken from a human donor with multiple sclerosis. Both conserved end residues are part of each CDR3. The D gene is left open where the match is weak. Expanded clones get a size class; other rows say once, few or many, or leave the size out.

V	J	D	size	CDR3	DNA
TRBV5-6	TRBJ2-2	TRBD1	NA	CASSPGQGAGTGELFF	TGTGCCAGCAGCCCGGGACAGGGGGCAGGCACCGGGGAGCTGTTTTTT
TRBV4-3	TRBJ2-1	TRBD2	NA	CASSQDRLAEQFF	TGCGCCAGCAGCCAAGATAGACTAGCAGAGCAGTTCTTC
TRBV15	TRBJ2-2	NA	NA	CATSSLTETNTGELFF	TGTGCCACCAGCAGTCTAACAGAGACGAACACCGGGGAGCTGTTTTTT
TRBV5-4	TRBJ1-2	NA	once	CASSLRGQVYGYTF	TGTGCCAGCAGCTTGAGGGGCCAGGTCTATGGCTACACCTTC
TRBV12-3/TRBV12-4	TRBJ2-5	NA	NA	CASSLVSLQETQYF	TGTGCCAGCAGTTTAGTCTCACTCCAAGAGACCCAGTACTTC
TRBV6-2/TRBV6-3	TRBJ2-3	NA	NA	CASSALSSTDTQYF	TGTGCCAGCAGTGCTCTATCTAGCACAGATACGCAGTATTTT
TRBV28	TRBJ2-7	NA	NA	CASSPSTTGLSYEQYF	TGTGCCAGCAGTCCCTCTACAACGGGGCTCTCCTACGAGCAGTACTTC
TRBV7-8	TRBJ2-2	NA	once	CASSFSGGCSTGELFF	TGTGCCAGCAGCTTCTCCGGGGGTTGTAGCACCGGGGAGCTGTTTTTT
TRBV24-1	TRBJ1-2	NA	NA	CATSNVPTGGYTF	TGTGCCACCAGTAATGTTCCAACCGGTGGCTACACCTTC
TRBV29-1	TRBJ2-7	NA	NA	CSVETPDTWTAGEQYF	TGCAGCGTTGAAACCCCCGACACCTGGACAGCCGGCGAGCAGTACTTC
TRBV27	TRBJ2-3	TRBD2	NA	CASRGGRAPSTDTQYF	TGTGCCAGCAGGGGCGGGAGAGCTCCTAGCACAGATACGCAGTATTTT
TRBV23-1	TRBJ2-2	NA	NA	CASSQPSEHGELFF	TGCGCCAGCAGTCAGCCTAGCGAACACGGGGAGCTGTTTTTT
TRBV5-1	TRBJ2-7	NA	NA	CASSPDSASEVQYF	TGCGCCAGCAGCCCCGACAGCGCCTCGGAAGTGCAGTACTTC
TRBV27	TRBJ2-7	TRBD2	NA	CASSSVAGDPREQYF	TGTGCCAGCAGTTCCGTAGCGGGGGACCCTAGAGAGCAGTACTTC